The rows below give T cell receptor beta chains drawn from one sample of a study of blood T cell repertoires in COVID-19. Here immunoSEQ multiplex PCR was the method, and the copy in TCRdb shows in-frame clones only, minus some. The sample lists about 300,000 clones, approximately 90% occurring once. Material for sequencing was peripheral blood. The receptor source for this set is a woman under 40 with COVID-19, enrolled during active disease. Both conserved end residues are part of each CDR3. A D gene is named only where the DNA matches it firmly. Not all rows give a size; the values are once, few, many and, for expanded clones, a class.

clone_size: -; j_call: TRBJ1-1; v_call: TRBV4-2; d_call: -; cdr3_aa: CASSQIQMMNTEAFF; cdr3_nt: TGTGCCAGCAGCCAGATCCAGATGATGAACACTGAAGCTTTCTTT
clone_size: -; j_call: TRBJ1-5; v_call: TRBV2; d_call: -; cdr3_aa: CASTSGFDSNQPQHF; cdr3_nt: TGTGCCAGCACGTCAGGGTTTGATAGCAATCAGCCCCAGCATTTT
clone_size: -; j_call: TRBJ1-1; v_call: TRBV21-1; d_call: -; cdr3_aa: CASSTTPRGQGWTEAFF; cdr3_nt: TGTGCCAGCAGCACGACTCCCCGGGGACAGGGATGGACTGAAGCTTTCTTT
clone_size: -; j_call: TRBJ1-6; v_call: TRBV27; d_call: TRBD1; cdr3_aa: CASSKQGWNSPLHF; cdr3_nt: TGTGCCAGCAGTAAACAGGGGTGGAATTCACCCCTCCACTTT
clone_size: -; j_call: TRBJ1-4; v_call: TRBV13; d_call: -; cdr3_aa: CASSLRGQSNEKLFF; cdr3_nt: TGTGCCAGCAGCTTACGTGGACAGTCTAATGAAAAACTGTTTTTT
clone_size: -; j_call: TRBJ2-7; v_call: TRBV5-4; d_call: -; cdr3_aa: CASSFSVSYEQYF; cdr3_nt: TGTGCCAGCAGCTTTTCGGTGTCGTACGAGCAGTACTTC
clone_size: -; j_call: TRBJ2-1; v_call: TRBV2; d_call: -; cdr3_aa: CASTEGGGEQFF; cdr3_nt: TGTGCCAGCACTGAGGGAGGGGGTGAGCAGTTCTTC
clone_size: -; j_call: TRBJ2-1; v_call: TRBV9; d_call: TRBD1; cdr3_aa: CASSLGTGHNEQFF; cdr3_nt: TGTGCCAGCAGCCTCGGGACAGGTCACAATGAGCAGTTCTTC
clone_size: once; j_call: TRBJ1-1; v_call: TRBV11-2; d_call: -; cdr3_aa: CASSFLGAGEAFF; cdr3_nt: TGTGCCAGCAGCTTTTTGGGGGCAGGAGAAGCTTTCTTT
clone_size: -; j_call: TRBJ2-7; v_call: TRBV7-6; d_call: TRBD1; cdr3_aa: CASSLRTGDYEQYF; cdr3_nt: TGTGCCAGCAGCTTAAGGACAGGAGACTACGAGCAGTACTTC
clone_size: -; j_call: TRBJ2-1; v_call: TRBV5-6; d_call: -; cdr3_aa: CASSPGLGNEQFF; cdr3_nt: TGTGCCAGCAGCCCGGGACTTGGGAATGAGCAGTTCTTC
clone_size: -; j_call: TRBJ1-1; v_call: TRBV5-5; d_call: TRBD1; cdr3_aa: CASSSEVTGRGTEAFF; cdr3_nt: TGTGCCAGCAGCTCGGAGGTGACAGGGAGAGGGACTGAAGCTTTCTTT
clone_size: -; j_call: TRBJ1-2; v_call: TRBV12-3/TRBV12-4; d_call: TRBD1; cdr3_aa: CASSEQGGRGYTF; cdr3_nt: TGTGCCAGCAGCGAACAGGGGGGTCGTGGCTACACCTTC
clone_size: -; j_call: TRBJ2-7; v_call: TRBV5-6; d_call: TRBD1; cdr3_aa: CASSLGDSTYEQYF; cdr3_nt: TGTGCCAGCAGCTTGGGGGACAGTACCTACGAGCAGTACTTC
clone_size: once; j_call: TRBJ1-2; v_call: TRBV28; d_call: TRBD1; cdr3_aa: CASRPPTGGSNYGYTF; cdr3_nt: TGTGCCAGCAGGCCTCCGACAGGGGGAAGTAACTATGGCTACACCTTC
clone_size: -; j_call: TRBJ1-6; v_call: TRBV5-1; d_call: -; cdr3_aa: CASSLESGYNSPLHF; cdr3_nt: TGCGCCAGCAGCTTGGAATCGGGGTATAATTCACCCCTCCACTTT
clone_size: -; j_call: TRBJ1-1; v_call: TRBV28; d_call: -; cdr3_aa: CASSPPTGNTEAFF; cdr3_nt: TGTGCCAGCAGTCCTCCGACAGGGAACACTGAAGCTTTCTTT
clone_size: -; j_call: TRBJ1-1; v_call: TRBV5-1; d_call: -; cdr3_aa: CASSTGGNTEAFF; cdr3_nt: TGCGCCAGCAGCACCGGAGGGAACACTGAAGCTTTCTTT
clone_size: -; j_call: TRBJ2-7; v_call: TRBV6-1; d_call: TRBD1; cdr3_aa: CASSEKSWDSSYEQYF; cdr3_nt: TGTGCCAGCAGTGAAAAATCATGGGACAGTTCCTACGAGCAGTACTTC
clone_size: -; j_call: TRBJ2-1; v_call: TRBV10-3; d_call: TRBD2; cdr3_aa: CAIRPLAGGLNEQFF; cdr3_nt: TGTGCCATCAGGCCTCTAGCGGGAGGGCTCAATGAGCAGTTCTTC
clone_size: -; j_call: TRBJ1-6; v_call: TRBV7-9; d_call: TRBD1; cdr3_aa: CASSRQQGENSPLHF; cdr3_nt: TGTGCCAGCAGCCGTCAACAGGGGGAAAATTCACCCCTCCACTTT
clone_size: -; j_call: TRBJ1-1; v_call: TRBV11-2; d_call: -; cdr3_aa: CASSLGQGGTEAFF; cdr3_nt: TGTGCCAGCAGCTTAGGTCAGGGTGGGACTGAAGCTTTCTTT
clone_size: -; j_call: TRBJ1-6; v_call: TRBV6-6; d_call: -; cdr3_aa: CASSYRQADSPLHF; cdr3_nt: TGTGCCAGCAGTTACAGGCAGGCAGATTCACCCCTCCACTTT
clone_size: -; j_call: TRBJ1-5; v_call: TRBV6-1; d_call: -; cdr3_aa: CASSESRGTAQHF; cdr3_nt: TGTGCCAGCAGTGAATCCAGGGGCACGGCCCAGCATTTT
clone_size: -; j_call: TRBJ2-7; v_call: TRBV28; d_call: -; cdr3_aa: CASSPPKSFYEHMRWQYF; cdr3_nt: TGTGCCAGCAGTCCCCCCAAATCTTTCTACGAGCATATGCGCTGGCAGTACTTC
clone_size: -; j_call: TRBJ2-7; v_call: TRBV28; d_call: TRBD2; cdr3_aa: CASSLSLAGGPYEQYF; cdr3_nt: TGTGCCAGCAGTTTGAGCCTAGCGGGAGGGCCGTACGAGCAGTACTTC
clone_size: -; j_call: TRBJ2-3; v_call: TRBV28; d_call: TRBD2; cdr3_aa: CASSPGVAGGRSTDTQYF; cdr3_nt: TGTGCCAGCAGCCCCGGGGTAGCGGGAGGGCGTAGCACAGATACGCAGTATTTT
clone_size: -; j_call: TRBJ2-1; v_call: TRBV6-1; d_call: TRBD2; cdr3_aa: CASSVTSGGSSYNEQFF; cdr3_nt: TGTGCCAGCAGTGTAACTAGCGGGGGGAGCTCCTACAATGAGCAGTTCTTC
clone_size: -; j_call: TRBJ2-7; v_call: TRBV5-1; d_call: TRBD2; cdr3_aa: CASSLVRASGAYEQYF; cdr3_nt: TGCGCCAGCAGCTTGGTTAGGGCTAGCGGCGCCTACGAGCAGTACTTC
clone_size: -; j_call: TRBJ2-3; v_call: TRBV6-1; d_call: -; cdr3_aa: CASSEQGRGTDTQYF; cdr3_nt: TGTGCCAGCAGTGAACAGGGCAGAGGCACAGATACGCAGTATTTT
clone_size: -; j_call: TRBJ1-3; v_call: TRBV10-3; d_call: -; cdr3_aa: CAINPDSSGNTIYF; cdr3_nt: TGTGCCATCAACCCGGACAGCTCTGGAAACACCATATATTTT
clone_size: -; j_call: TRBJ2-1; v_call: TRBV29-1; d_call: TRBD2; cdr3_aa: CSVEGLVSGRLKNEQFF; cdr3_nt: TGCAGCGTTGAAGGTCTGGTTAGCGGGAGGTTAAAGAATGAGCAGTTCTTC
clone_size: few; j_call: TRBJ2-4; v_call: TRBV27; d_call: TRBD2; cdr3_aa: CASSFRAGGKNIQYF; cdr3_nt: TGTGCCAGCAGTTTTCGGGCGGGAGGGAAAAACATTCAGTACTTC
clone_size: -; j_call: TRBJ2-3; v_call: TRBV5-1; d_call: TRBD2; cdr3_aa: CASSLGTSGYTDTQYF; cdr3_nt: TGCGCCAGCAGCTTGGGTACTAGCGGATACACAGATACGCAGTATTTT
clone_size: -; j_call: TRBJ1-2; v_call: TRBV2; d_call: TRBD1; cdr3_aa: CASRAGQGANYGYTF; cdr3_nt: TGTGCCAGCAGAGCGGGACAGGGGGCGAATTATGGCTACACCTTC
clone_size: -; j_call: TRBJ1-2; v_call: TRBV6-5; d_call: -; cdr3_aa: CASRRRGEAGGYTF; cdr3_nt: TGTGCCAGCCGTAGGAGGGGTGAGGCAGGTGGCTACACCTTC
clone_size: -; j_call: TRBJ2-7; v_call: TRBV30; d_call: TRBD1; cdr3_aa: CAWSGTGYEQYF; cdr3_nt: TGTGCCTGGAGCGGGACAGGTTACGAGCAGTACTTC
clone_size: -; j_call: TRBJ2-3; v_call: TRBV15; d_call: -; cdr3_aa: CATSRAPGHITDTQYF; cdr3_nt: TGTGCCACCAGCAGAGCCCCGGGACACATCACAGATACGCAGTATTTT
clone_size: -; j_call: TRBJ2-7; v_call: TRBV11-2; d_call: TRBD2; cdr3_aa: CASSSGLAVYEQYF; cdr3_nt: TGTGCCAGCAGCTCAGGACTAGCGGTCTACGAGCAGTACTTC
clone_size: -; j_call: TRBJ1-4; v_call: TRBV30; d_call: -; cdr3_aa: CAWSRGNTNEKLFF; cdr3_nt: TGTGCCTGGAGTAGAGGGAACACTAATGAAAAACTGTTTTTT
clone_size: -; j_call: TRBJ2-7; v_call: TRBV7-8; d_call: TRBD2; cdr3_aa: CASSSQAGGISYEQYF; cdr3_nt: TGTGCCAGCAGCAGCCAAGCGGGAGGGATCTCCTACGAGCAGTACTTC
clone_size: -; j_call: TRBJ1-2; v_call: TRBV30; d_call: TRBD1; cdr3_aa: CAWSRDVTGTGVNYGYTF; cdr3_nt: TGTGCCTGGAGTCGAGATGTGACCGGGACAGGCGTTAACTATGGCTACACCTTC
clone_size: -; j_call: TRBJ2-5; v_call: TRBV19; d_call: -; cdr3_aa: CASSMQQETQYF; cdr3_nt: TGTGCCAGTAGTATGCAGCAAGAGACCCAGTACTTC
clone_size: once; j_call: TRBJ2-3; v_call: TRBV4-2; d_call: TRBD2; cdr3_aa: CASSPNIGLAGEADTQYF; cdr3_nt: TGTGCCAGCAGCCCCAATATTGGACTAGCGGGAGAGGCAGATACGCAGTATTTT
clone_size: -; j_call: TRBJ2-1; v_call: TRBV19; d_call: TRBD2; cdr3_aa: CASSSGLASYNEQFF; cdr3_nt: TGTGCCAGTAGTAGTGGACTAGCGAGCTACAATGAGCAGTTCTTC
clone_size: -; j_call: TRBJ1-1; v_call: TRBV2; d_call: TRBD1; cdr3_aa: CASSRGQGYTEAFF; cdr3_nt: TGTGCCAGCAGTCGCGGACAGGGATACACTGAAGCTTTCTTT
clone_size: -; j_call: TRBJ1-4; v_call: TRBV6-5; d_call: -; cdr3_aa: CASSYVQGSGEKLFF; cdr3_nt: TGTGCCAGCAGTTACGTTCAGGGGTCAGGTGAAAAACTGTTTTTT
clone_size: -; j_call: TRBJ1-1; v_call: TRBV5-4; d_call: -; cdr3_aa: CASSPPGRDSEAFF; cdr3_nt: TGTGCCAGCAGCCCCCCTGGCAGGGACTCTGAAGCTTTCTTT
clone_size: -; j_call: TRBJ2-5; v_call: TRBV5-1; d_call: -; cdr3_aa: CASSPNAGTKETQYF; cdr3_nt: TGCGCCAGCAGCCCAAACGCGGGGACCAAAGAGACCCAGTACTTC
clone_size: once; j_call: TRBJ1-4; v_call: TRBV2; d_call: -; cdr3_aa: CASRGGEKLFF; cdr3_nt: TGTGCCAGCAGAGGAGGTGAAAAACTGTTTTTT
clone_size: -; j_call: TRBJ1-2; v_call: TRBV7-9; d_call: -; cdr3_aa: CASSSWERRGYGYTF; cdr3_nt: TGTGCCAGCAGCTCATGGGAGCGACGCGGCTATGGCTACACCTTC
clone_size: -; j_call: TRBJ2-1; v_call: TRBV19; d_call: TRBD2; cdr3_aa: CASSKPLAGLNEQFF; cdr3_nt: TGTGCCAGTAGTAAACCACTAGCGGGCCTCAATGAGCAGTTCTTC
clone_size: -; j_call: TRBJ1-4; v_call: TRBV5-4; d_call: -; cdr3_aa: CASSVDSATNEKLFF; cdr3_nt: TGTGCCAGCAGCGTCGACAGTGCAACTAATGAAAAACTGTTTTTT
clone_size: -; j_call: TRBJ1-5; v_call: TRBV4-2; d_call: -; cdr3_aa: CASSQVSGGGNQPQHF; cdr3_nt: TGTGCCAGCAGCCAAGTGTCCGGCGGCGGCAATCAGCCCCAGCATTTT
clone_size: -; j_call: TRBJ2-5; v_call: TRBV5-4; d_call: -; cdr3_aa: CASSLAAEGRETQYF; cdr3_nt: TGTGCCAGCAGCTTGGCGGCGGAGGGGAGAGAGACCCAGTACTTC